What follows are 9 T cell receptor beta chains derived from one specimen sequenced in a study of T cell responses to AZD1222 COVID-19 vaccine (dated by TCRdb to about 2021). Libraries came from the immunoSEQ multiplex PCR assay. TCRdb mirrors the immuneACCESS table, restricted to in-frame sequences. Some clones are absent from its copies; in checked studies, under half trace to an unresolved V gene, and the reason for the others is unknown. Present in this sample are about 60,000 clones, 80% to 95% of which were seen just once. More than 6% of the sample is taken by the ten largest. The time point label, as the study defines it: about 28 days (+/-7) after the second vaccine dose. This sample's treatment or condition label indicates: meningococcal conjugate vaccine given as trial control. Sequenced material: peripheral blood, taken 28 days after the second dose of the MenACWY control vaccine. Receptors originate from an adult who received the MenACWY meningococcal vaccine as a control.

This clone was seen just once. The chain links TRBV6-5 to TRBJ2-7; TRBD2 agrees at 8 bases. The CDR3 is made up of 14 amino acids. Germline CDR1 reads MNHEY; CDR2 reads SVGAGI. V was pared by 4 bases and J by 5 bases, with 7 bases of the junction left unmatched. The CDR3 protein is CASSSGLDPNEQYF. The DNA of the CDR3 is TGTGCCAGCAGTTCGGGACTAGACCCCAACGAGCAGTACTTC.

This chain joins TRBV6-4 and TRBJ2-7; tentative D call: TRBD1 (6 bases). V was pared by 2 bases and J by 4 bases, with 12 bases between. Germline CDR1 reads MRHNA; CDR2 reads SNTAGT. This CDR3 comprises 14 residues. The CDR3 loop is CASSDGPGAYEQYF. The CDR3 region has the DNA TGTGCCAGCAGTGACGGCCCAGGGGCTTACGAGCAGTACTTC.

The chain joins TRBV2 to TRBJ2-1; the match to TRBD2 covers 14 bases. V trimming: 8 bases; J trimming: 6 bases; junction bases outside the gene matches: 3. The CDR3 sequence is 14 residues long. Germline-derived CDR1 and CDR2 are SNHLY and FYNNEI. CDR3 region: CASRGTSGSNEQFF. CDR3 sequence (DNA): TGTGCCAGCCGGGGGACTAGCGGGAGCAATGAGCAGTTCTTC.

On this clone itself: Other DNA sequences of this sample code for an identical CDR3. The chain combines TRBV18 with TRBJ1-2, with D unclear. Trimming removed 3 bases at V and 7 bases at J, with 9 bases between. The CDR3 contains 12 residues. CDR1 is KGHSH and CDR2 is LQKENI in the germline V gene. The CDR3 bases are TGTGCCAGCTCACCGGACGGGAGTGGCTACACCTTC. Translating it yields CASSPDGSGYTF.

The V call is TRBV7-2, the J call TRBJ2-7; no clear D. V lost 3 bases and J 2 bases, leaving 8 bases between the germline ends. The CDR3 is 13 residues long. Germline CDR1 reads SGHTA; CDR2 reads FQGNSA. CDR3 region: CASSLASPYEQYF. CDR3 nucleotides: TGTGCCAGCAGCTTGGCGAGTCCCTACGAGCAGTACTTC. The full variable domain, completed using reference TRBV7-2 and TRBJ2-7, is GAGVSQSPSNKVTEKGKDVELRCDPISGHTALYWYRQSLGQGLEFLIYFQGNSAPDKSGLPSDRFSAERTGGSVSTLTIQRTQQEDSAVYLCASSLASPYEQYFGPGTRLTVT.

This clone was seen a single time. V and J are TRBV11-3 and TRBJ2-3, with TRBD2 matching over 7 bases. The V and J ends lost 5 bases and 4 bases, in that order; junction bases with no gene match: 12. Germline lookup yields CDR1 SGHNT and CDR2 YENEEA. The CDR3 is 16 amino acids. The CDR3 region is CASSRRDAGAADTQYF. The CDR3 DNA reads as TGTGCCAGCAGCCGGAGGGATGCGGGAGCAGCAGATACGCAGTATTTT.

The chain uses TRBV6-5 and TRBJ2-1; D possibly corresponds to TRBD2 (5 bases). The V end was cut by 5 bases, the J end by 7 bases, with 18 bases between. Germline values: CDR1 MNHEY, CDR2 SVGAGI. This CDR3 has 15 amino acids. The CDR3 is CASSTSGLLVNEQFF. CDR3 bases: TGTGCCAGCAGTACCTCCGGACTGCTGGTAAATGAGCAGTTCTTC.

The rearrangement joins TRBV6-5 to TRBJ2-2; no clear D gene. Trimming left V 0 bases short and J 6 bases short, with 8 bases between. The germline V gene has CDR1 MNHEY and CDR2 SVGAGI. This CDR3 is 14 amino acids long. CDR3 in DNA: TGTGCCAGCAGTTACTCGACGGGCCCCGGGGAGCTGTTTTTT. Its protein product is CASSYSTGPGELFF.

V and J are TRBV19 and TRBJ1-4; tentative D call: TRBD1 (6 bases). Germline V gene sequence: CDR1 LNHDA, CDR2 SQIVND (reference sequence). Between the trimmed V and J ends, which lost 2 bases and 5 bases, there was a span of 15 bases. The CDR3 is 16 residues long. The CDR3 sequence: CASSIPSHGGNEKLFF. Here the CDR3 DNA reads TGTGCCAGTAGTATACCCTCGCACGGGGGCAATGAAAAACTGTTTTTT.